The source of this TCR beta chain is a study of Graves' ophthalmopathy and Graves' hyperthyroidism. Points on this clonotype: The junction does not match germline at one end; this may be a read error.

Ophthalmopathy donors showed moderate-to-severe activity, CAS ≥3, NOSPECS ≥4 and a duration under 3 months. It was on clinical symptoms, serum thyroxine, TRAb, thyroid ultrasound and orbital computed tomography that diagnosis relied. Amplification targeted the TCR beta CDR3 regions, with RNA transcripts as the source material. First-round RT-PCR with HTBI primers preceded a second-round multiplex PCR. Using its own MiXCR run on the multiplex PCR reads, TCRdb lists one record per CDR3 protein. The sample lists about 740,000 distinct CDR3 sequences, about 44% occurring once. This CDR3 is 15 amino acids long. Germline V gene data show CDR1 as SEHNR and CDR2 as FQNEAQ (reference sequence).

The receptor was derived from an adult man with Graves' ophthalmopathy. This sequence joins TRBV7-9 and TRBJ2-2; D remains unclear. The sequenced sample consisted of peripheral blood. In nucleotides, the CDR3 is TGCGCCAGCAGCCAAGGACGCCAGAGACCCGGGGAGCTGTTTTTT. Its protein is CASSQGRQRPGELFF.